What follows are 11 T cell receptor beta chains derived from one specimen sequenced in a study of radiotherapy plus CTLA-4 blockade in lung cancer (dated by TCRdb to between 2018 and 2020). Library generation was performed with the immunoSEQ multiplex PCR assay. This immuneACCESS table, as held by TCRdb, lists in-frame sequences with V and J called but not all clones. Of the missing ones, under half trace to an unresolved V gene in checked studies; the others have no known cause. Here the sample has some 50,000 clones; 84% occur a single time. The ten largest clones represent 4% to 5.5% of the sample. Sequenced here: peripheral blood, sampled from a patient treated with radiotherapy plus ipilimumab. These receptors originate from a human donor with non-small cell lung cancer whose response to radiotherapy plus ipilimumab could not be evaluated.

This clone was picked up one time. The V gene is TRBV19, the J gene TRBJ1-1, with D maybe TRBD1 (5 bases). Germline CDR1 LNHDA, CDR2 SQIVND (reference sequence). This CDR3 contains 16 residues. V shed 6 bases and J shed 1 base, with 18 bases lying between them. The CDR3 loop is CASSLMGGLSNTEAFF. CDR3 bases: TGTGCCAGTAGCCTTATGGGGGGGTTATCGAACACTGAAGCTTTCTTT. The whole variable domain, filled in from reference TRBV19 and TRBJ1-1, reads DGGITQSPKYLFRKEGQNVTLSCEQNLNHDAMYWYRQDPGQGLRLIYYSQIVNDFQKGDIAEGYSVSREKKESFPLTVTSAQKNPTAFYLCASSLMGGLSNTEAFFGQGTRLTVV.

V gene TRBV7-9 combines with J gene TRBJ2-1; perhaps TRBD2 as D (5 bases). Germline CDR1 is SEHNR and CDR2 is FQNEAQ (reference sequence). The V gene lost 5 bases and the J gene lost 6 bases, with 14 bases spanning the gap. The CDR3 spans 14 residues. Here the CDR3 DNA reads TGTGCCAGCAGCCCTCGAGGGAAGAGCAATGAGCAGTTCTTC. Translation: CASSPRGKSNEQFF.

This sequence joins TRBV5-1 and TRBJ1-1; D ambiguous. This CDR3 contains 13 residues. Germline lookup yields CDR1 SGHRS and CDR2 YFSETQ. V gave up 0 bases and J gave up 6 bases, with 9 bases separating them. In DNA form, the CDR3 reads TGCGCCAGCAGCTTGGCCCAGTCTTCTGAAGCTTTCTTT. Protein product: CASSLAQSSEAFF.

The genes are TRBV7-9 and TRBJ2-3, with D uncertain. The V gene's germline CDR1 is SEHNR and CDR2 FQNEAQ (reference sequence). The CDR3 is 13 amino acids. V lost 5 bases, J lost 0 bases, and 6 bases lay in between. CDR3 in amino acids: CASSQSSTDTQYF. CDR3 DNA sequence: TGTGCCAGCAGCCAATCCAGCACAGATACGCAGTATTTT.

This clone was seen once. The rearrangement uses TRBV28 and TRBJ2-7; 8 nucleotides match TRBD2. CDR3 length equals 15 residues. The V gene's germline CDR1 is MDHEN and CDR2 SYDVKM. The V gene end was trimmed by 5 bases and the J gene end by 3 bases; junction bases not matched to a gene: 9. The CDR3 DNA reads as TGTGCCAGCAGTCCTCCGGGGGCGGGGGGCTACGAGCAGTACTTC. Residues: CASSPPGAGGYEQYF.

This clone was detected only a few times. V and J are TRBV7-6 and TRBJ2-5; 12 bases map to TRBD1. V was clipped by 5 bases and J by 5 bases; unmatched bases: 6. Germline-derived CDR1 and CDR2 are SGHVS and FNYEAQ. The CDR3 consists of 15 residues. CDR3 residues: CASSRGQGAGETQYF. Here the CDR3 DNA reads TGTGCCAGCAGCCGGGGACAGGGGGCCGGGGAGACCCAGTACTTC.

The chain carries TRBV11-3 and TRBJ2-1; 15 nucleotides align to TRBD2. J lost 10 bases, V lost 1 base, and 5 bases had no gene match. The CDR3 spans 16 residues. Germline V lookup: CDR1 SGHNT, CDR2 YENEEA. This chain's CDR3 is CASSLVGTSGRSEQFF. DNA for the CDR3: TGTGCCAGCAGCTTAGTTGGGACTAGCGGGAGGAGCGAGCAGTTCTTC.

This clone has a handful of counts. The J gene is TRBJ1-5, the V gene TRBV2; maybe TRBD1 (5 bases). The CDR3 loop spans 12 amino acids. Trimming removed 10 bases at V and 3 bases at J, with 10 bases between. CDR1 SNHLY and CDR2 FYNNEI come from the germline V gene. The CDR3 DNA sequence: TGTGCCACCCGACAGACCAATCAGCCCCAGCATTTT. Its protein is CATRQTNQPQHF.

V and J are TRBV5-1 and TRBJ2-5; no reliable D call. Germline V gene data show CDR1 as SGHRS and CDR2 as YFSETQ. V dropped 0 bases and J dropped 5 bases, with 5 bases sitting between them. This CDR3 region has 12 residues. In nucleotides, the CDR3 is TGCGCCAGCAGCTTGGCCGGGGAGACCCAGTACTTC. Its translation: CASSLAGETQYF.

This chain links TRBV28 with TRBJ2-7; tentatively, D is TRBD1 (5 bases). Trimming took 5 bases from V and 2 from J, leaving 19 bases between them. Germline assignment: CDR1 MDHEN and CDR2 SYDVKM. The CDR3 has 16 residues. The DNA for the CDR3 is TGTGCCAGCAGTACCTATTTGGCGACAGCGCCCTACGAGCAGTACTTC. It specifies CASSTYLATAPYEQYF.

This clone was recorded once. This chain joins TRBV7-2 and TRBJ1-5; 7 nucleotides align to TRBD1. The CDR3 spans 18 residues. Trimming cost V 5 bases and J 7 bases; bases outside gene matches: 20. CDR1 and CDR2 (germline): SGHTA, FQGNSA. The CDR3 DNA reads TGTGCCAGCAGCCCCCTAGGGGGCAGGGGACGGGGAGGCCAGCCCCAGCATTTT. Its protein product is CASSPLGGRGRGGQPQHF.